The 12 T cell receptor beta chains given below trace back to one sample, sequenced in a study of Graves' ophthalmopathy and Graves' hyperthyroidism. Researchers took RNA transcripts and amplified TCR beta CDR3 regions from them. The authors performed first-round RT-PCR with HTBI primers and then a second-round multiplex PCR. MiXCR, run by TCRdb on the multiplex PCR reads, gives a single entry per CDR3 protein. The sample yields roughly 400,000 distinct CDR3 sequences, 15% seen once. Sequenced: peripheral blood. Source of these receptors: a woman aged 18 to 35 with stable Graves' hyperthyroidism.

Ten or more counts support this clonotype. The CDR3 nucleotides are TGTGCCACCAGCAGAGAAAACAGGGTGGAGACCCAGTACTTC. It encodes CATSRENRVETQYF. The chain has TRBV15 and TRBJ2-5; a possible D gene is TRBD1 (6 bases). V lost 0 bases and J 5 bases, leaving 10 bases between the germline ends. CDR1 LNHNV and CDR2 YYDKDF come from the germline V gene (reference sequence). The CDR3 is 14 residues long.

This clonotype was seen repeatedly, ten times or more. The chain employs TRBV6-2 or TRBV6-3 and TRBJ2-4, with D unresolved. Trimming stripped 4 bases from V and 6 bases from J, with 7 bases between. The CDR3 sequence is 12 residues long. Germline lookup yields CDR1 MNHEY and CDR2 SVGEGT. CDR3 nucleotide sequence: TGTGCCAGCAGTTCGCCAGCAAACATTCAGTACTTC. The encoded protein is CASSSPANIQYF.

This clonotype has a count of ten or more. The J gene is TRBJ1-1, the V gene TRBV7-9; TRBD1 might be the D (5 bases). The CDR3 length is 14 residues. Germline V CDR1 and CDR2: SEHNR, FQNEAQ (reference sequence). V was clipped by 3 bases and J by 4 bases, with 12 bases between them. The CDR3: CASSLGPPGTEAFF. DNA for the CDR3: TGTGCCAGCAGCTTGGGACCGCCGGGCACTGAAGCTTTCTTT.

This clonotype came up many times. The CDR3 region has the DNA TGTGCCAGCGTGGGGCAGGGGGGGCGAACTGAAGCTTTCTTT. Translating gives CASVGQGGRTEAFF. J is TRBJ1-1 and V is TRBV12-3 or TRBV12-4; 7 positions match TRBD1. This CDR3 has 14 residues. The J segment lost 5 bases and the V segment lost 8 bases, leaving 11 bases of the junction unmatched.

With respect to this clonotype: One junction end does not reproduce the germline sequence, and a read error may be involved. The chain uses TRBV3-1 and TRBJ1-2, with D possibly TRBD1 on 5 matching bases. Germline loops: CDR1 LGHDT, CDR2 YNNKEL (reference sequence). CDR3 length: 16 amino acids. The CDR3 DNA reads as TGTGCCAGCAGCCAAGAAGTGGGGACGGCTAACTATGGCGACACCTTC. Amino acid sequence: CASSQEVGTANYGDTF.

This clonotype showed up many times. The rearrangement uses TRBV10-3 and TRBJ1-6; TRBD1 is a possible D gene (6 bases). V was cut by 4 bases and J by 2 bases, with 12 bases left in between. This CDR3 spans 16 amino acids. Germline V gene sequence: CDR1 ENHRY, CDR2 SYGVKD. CDR3 protein: CAISGSGAAYNSPLHF. The CDR3 DNA reads TGTGCCATCAGTGGGTCGGGGGCGGCCTATAATTCACCCCTCCACTTT.

This clonotype was observed at least ten times. This chain uses TRBV11-2 with TRBJ1-1; unclear D gene. Trimming cost V 3 bases and J 4 bases, with 9 bases left between them. CDR3 length equals 13 residues. CDR1 and CDR2 from the germline V gene are SGHAT and FQNNGV. The CDR3, as DNA: TGTGCCAGCAGCTTCGCTAAAGGCACTGAAGCTTTCTTT. Its translation is CASSFAKGTEAFF. Looking up the rest from reference TRBV11-2 and TRBJ1-1 gives the full variable domain: EAGVAQSPRYKIIEKRQSVAFWCNPISGHATLYWYQQILGQGPKLLIQFQNNGVVDDSQLPKDRFSAERLKGVDSTLKIQPAKLEDSAVYLCASSFAKGTEAFFGQGTRLTVV.

This clonotype was counted ten times or more. V and J are TRBV5-1 and TRBJ1-2; a weak D match, TRBD1 (5 bases). Germline V gene lookup returns CDR1 SGHRS and CDR2 YFSETQ. The V and J ends lost 6 bases and 6 bases respectively, with 18 bases between them. CDR3 length equals 14 residues. The CDR3 is CASTSEGARDGYTF. CDR3 nucleotides: TGCGCCAGCACATCGGAAGGGGCGCGCGATGGCTACACCTTC.

This clonotype has more than one count but fewer than ten. The chain is built from TRBV18 and TRBJ1-6; 9 positions match TRBD1. CDR1 is KGHSH and CDR2 is LQKENI in the germline V gene. The ends lost 2 bases at V and 10 bases at J; junction bases unmatched: 12. The length of the CDR3 is 17 residues. As DNA, the CDR3 is TGTGCCAGCTCACCATCCAAGGGGACAGGGAACAGCTCACCCCTCCACTTT. It translates to CASSPSKGTGNSSPLHF.

As to this clonotype: A clone one base away is much larger, so this may be a read error. V is TRBV5-1 and J is TRBJ2-7; 8 bases are a match to TRBD1. With 1 base clipped from V and 5 bases from J, the junction kept 8 bases outside the gene matches. Germline V gives CDR1 SGHRS, CDR2 YFSETQ. This CDR3 contains 15 residues. The CDR3 DNA follows: TGCGCCAGCAGCTTGAGGGACAGGAGCGACGACGAGCAGTACTTC. Encoded protein: CASSLRDRSDDEQYF.

There are many counts of this clonotype. V usage is TRBV2 and J usage is TRBJ1-2; D gene ambiguous. From germline, CDR1 is SNHLY and CDR2 FYNNEI. V was shortened by 5 bases and J by 4 bases, with 11 bases between the two germline ends. This CDR3 has 13 residues. The CDR3 protein is CASSTRDVYGYTF. CDR3 DNA: TGTGCCAGCAGTACCCGGGATGTCTATGGCTACACCTTC.

This clonotype was found a few times. At one boundary the junction diverges from the germline segment, which might be a read error. The rearrangement links TRBV7-2 to TRBJ2-7; no clear D gene. Looked up from germline, CDR1 is SGHTA and CDR2 is FQGNSA. This CDR3 is 13 amino acids long. The CDR3 protein is CASRPGPSFEQYF. CDR3 nucleotide sequence: TGTGCCAGCAGGCCCGGACCCTCCTTCGAGCAGTACTTC.